This T cell receptor (beta chain) was profiled in a study of STAT5B mutations in CD4+ large granular lymphocyte leukemia. The method was immunoSEQ multiplex PCR; TCRdb's version includes in-frame clones alone and lacks a portion of them. The sample carries 37,000 or so clones, nearly 90% recorded once. Per the germline V gene, CDR1 is SGHTA and CDR2 is FQGNSA. The length of the CDR3 is 17 residues. V shed 1 base, J shed 5 bases, and the junction held 6 bases outside the gene matches. This receptor was identified in a human donor in good health. V usage is TRBV7-2 and J usage is TRBJ2-5; 14 nucleotides line up with TRBD2. What was sequenced was CD4+ T cells from blood buffy coats. As DNA, the CDR3 is TGTGCCAGCAGCTTAGGACTAGCGGGAGGGATCGGGGAGACCCAGTACTTC. It translates to CASSLGLAGGIGETQYF.